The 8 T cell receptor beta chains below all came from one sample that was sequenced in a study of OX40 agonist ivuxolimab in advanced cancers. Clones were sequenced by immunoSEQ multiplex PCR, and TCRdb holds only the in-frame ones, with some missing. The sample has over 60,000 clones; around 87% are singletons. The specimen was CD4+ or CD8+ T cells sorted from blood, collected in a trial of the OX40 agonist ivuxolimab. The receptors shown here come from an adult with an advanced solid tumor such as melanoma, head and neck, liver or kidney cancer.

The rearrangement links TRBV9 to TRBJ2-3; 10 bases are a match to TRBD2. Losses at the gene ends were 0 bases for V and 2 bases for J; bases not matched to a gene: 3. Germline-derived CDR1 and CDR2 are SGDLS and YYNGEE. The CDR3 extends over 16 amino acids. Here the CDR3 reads CASSVGTSGNTDTQYF. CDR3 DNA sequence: TGTGCCAGCAGCGTAGGTACTAGCGGGAACACAGATACGCAGTATTTT.

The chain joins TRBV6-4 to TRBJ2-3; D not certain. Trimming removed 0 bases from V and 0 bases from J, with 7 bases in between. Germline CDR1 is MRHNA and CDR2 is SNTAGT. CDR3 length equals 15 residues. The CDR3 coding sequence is TGTGCCAGCAGTGACTCGACCGGTAGCACAGATACGCAGTATTTT. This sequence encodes CASSDSTGSTDTQYF.

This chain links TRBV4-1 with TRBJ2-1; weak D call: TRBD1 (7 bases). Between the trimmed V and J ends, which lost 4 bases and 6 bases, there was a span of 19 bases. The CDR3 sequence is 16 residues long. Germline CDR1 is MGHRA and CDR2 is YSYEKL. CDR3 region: CASSRRQGAEGNEQFF. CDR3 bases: TGCGCCAGCAGCCGACGACAGGGTGCGGAGGGCAATGAGCAGTTCTTC.

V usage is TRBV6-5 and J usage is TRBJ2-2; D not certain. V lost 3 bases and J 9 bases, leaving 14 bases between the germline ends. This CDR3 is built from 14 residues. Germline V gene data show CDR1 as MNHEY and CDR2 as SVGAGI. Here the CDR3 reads CASSYGSTPRELFF. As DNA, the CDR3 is TGTGCCAGCAGTTATGGGTCTACCCCACGGGAGCTGTTTTTT.

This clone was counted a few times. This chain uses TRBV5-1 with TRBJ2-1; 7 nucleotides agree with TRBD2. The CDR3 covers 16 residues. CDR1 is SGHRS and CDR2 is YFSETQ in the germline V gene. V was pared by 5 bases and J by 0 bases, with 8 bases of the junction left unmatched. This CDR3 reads CASRVSRGSSYNEQFF. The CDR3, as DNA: TGCGCCAGCAGGGTCTCGCGGGGGAGCTCCTACAATGAGCAGTTCTTC. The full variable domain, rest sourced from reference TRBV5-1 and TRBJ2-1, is KAGVTQTPRYLIKTRGQQVTLSCSPISGHRSVSWYQQTPGQGLQFLFEYFSETQRNKGNFPGRFSGRQFSNSRSEMNVSTLELGDSALYLCASRVSRGSSYNEQFFGPGTRLTVL.

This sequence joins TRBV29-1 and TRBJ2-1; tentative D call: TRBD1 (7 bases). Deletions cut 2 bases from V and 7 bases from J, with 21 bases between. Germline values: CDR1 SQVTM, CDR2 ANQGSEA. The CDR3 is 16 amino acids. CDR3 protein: CSVESRGVGGPNEQFF. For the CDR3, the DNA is TGCAGCGTTGAATCCAGGGGGGTTGGTGGTCCAAATGAGCAGTTCTTC.

In nucleotides, the CDR3 is TGTGCCAGTAGTATGAACCCGGACACCAACTCCTATGGCTACACCTTC. It is translated as CASSMNPDTNSYGYTF. The V and J genes are TRBV19 and TRBJ1-2; tentative D call: TRBD1 (5 bases). V gave up 3 bases and J gave up 4 bases, with 18 bases separating them. CDR1 LNHDA and CDR2 SQIVND come from the germline V gene (reference sequence). The CDR3 spans 16 residues.

CDR3 loop: CASRGQPGNTIYF. The DNA of the CDR3 is TGTGCCAGCAGAGGACAACCTGGAAACACCATATATTTT. This chain uses TRBV27 with TRBJ1-3; tentative D call: TRBD1 (5 bases). Per the germline V gene, CDR1 is MNHEY and CDR2 is SMNVEV (reference sequence). V lost 6 bases and J 2 bases, leaving 8 bases between the germline ends. The CDR3 covers 13 residues.